These 9 T cell receptor beta chains came from one sample sequenced in a study of molecular identifiers for immune sequencing clone quantification. TCRdb fed the PCR reads into MiXCR, producing one record per CDR3 protein. The data hold 250,000 to 400,000 distinct CDR3 sequences, with about a fifth observed a single time. The specimen sequenced was naive CD8+ T cells from blood, with Jurkat cell RNA spiked in. Subset here: FACS-sorted CD8+CD4-CCR7+CD45RA+ naive T cells. The source is a human donor in good health. Some libraries in this study had Jurkat cell RNA spiked in.

This clonotype was seen many times. The J gene is TRBJ2-3, the V gene TRBV20-1; TRBD2 aligns across 9 bases. The CDR3 totals 18 residues. Trimming removed 2 bases from V and 6 bases from J; junction bases left unmatched: 18. Germline CDR1 DFQATT, CDR2 SNEGSKA (reference sequence). The CDR3 nucleotides read TGCAGTGCTAGACCCCAAAGGGGACTAGCTGATTTTCGGGATACGCAGTATTTT. As protein: CSARPQRGLADFRDTQYF.

This clonotype was detected only once. Possible read error: a much larger clone is one base away. This chain joins TRBV2 and TRBJ2-5; 9 nucleotides align to TRBD2. This CDR3 spans 16 amino acids. V lost 7 bases, J lost 6 bases, and 15 bases stayed unmatched. The germline gives CDR1 SNHLY, CDR2 FYNNEI. CDR3 bases: TGTGCCAGCATGTATGGCGGGGGGGCTTACGGAAAGACCCAGTACTTC. Protein: CASMYGGGAYGKTQYF. Full variable domain (outside the CDR3, taken from reference TRBV2 and TRBJ2-5): EPEVTQTPSHQVTQMGQEVILRCVPISNHLYFYWYRQILGQKVEFLVSFYNNEISEKSEIFDDQFSVERPDGSNFTLKIRSTKLEDSAMYFCASMYGGGAYGKTQYFGPGTRLLVL.

Only a few counts were recorded for this clonotype. A read error may produce the germline difference seen at one junction end. The gene calls are TRBV7-9 and TRBJ1-1, with 8 nucleotides matching TRBD1. Germline CDR1 and CDR2: SEHNR and FQNEAQ (reference sequence). The CDR3 length is 13 residues. The CDR3 DNA reads as TGTGCCGGCAGGCAGGGGGCGGTCACTGAAGCTTTCTTT. Translation gives CAGRQGAVTEAFF.

The V call is TRBV6-5, the J call TRBJ2-7; D gene unclear. V was shortened by 2 bases and J by 3 bases, with 8 bases between the two germline ends. The V gene's germline CDR1 is MNHEY and CDR2 SVGAGI. This CDR3 is 13 amino acids long. CDR3 in DNA: TGTGCCAGCAGTTACGGAGACGGCTACGAGCAGTACTTC. Protein product: CASSYGDGYEQYF.

Note on this clonotype: This is likely a read error, given that the CDR3 carries no conserved phenylalanine or tryptophan at its end. The chain has TRBV27 and TRBJ2-5; the match to TRBD1 covers 10 bases. CDR3 size: 16 residues. V gave up 5 bases and J gave up 0 bases; unmatched junction bases: 6. From germline, CDR1 is MNHEY and CDR2 SMNVEV (reference sequence). The CDR3 loop is CASSPGTGANQETQYL. In DNA form, the CDR3 reads TGTGCCAGCAGTCCCGGGACAGGGGCAAACCAAGAGACCCAGTACCTC.

This clonotype appeared many times. A read error may produce the germline difference seen at one junction end. This CDR3 reads CASSLSPGSIFTDTQYF. For the CDR3, the DNA is TGTGCTAGCAGCTTATCGCCCGGGTCGATTTTCACAGATACGCAGTATTTT. This chain connects TRBV7-7 to TRBJ2-3; D unresolved. The V gene's germline CDR1 is SSHAT and CDR2 FNYEAQ (reference sequence). The CDR3 loop spans 17 amino acids.

Turning to this clonotype: This may stem from a read error, because a much larger clone lies one nucleotide away. V gene TRBV5-6 combines with J gene TRBJ1-2; weak D call: TRBD1 (6 bases). The germline CDR1 and CDR2 sequences are SGHDT and YYEEEE. This CDR3 has 12 amino acids. V lost 7 bases and J 8 bases, leaving 15 bases between the germline ends. CDR3 DNA sequence: TGTGCCAGCGGCCTAGACAGGAGAGGCTACACCTTC. Translation: CASGLDRRGYTF.

This clonotype was seen repeatedly, ten times or more. The J gene is TRBJ2-2, the V gene TRBV7-9; D call uncertain. Per the germline V gene, CDR1 is SEHNR and CDR2 is FQNEAQ (reference sequence). The CDR3 covers 13 residues. Trimming stripped 5 bases from V and 5 bases from J, with 9 bases between. This CDR3 reads CASSHITTGELFF. CDR3 in DNA: TGTGCCAGCAGCCATATCACAACCGGGGAGCTGTTTTTT.

Concerning this clonotype itself: It may be a read error: a sequence one base away is much more abundant. In DNA, the CDR3 is TGTGCCAGCAGTTATTCGGCAGATACCACAAATACGCAGTATTTT. Protein: CASSYSADTTNTQYF. The chain combines TRBV6-2 or TRBV6-3 with TRBJ2-3; D ambiguous. The germline CDR1 and CDR2 sequences are MNHEY and SVGEGT. The CDR3 covers 15 residues.